These 26 T cell receptor beta chains were sequenced from one sample in a study of blood T cell repertoires in COVID-19 (dated by TCRdb to 2018 to 2021). Libraries were constructed by the immunoSEQ multiplex PCR assay. Held by TCRdb, this immuneACCESS table contains in-frame sequences only and omits some clones. Under half of the omission traces to an unresolved V gene where checked; the cause of the rest is unknown. The sample table lists 150,000 to 200,000 clones, around three quarters of them with a count of one. In total, the top ten clones hold 17% of the sample. Input material: peripheral blood. All receptors come from a man aged 60 to 69 with active or convalescent COVID-19.

In its sample, this clone was seen a few times. The rearrangement uses TRBV24-1 and TRBJ2-2; a weak D match, TRBD2 (6 bases). In germline, CDR1 is KGHDR, CDR2 SFDVKD. V was shortened by 12 bases and J by 0 bases, with 10 bases between the two germline ends. This CDR3 has 13 residues. For the CDR3, the DNA is TGTGCCGCGGCGGGAACGAACACCGGGGAGCTGTTTTTT. Its protein product is CAAAGTNTGELFF.

This chain links TRBV7-2 with TRBJ2-1, with TRBD2 matching over 10 bases. This CDR3 has 17 residues. From germline, CDR1 is SGHTA and CDR2 FQGNSA. V was pared by 1 base and J by 8 bases, with 11 bases of the junction left unmatched. CDR3 bases: TGTGCCAGCAGCTTAGTCTCTAGCGGGGGCTCCCCCCATGAGCAGTTCTTC. Translated: CASSLVSSGGSPHEQFF.

This chain connects TRBV6-6 to TRBJ2-1; D ambiguous. V lost 6 bases, J lost 9 bases, and 12 bases lay in between. The CDR3 is made up of 12 amino acids. CDR1 and CDR2 from the germline V gene are MNHNY and SVGAGI (reference sequence). The CDR3 DNA sequence: TGTGCCAGCAGGCCCTACTATGGTGAGCAGTTCTTC. Its protein is CASRPYYGEQFF.

This chain joins TRBV11-3 and TRBJ2-1, with TRBD2 matching 9 bases. CDR1 is SGHNT, CDR2 YENEEA, per germline. CDR3 length: 16 amino acids. Trimming at V came to 1 base and at J to 9 bases, leaving 10 bases not matched to a gene. The CDR3 region has the DNA TGTGCCAGCAGCTTAGTCTCTAGCGGGAATGTTGTTGAGCAGTTCTTC. Protein sequence: CASSLVSSGNVVEQFF.

The V gene is TRBV28, the J gene TRBJ1-4; D uncertain. The CDR3 consists of 12 residues. Trimming took 8 bases from V and 8 from J, leaving 12 bases between them. From germline, CDR1 is MDHEN and CDR2 SYDVKM. CDR3 protein: CASEDSREKLFF. CDR3 DNA sequence: TGTGCCAGCGAGGATTCGAGGGAAAAACTGTTTTTT.

J is TRBJ1-4 and V is TRBV6-1, with 12 bases lining up with TRBD1. Unmatched junction bases numbered 6, after V lost 2 bases and J lost 8 bases. The CDR3 sequence is 16 residues long. The germline V gene has CDR1 MNHNS and CDR2 SASEGT. CDR3 nucleotide sequence: TGTGCCAGCAGTGAATATCCGGGACAGGGGGCAGAAAAACTGTTTTTT. It specifies CASSEYPGQGAEKLFF.

The chain links TRBV2 to TRBJ2-5, with 10 bases aligning to TRBD2. CDR1 and CDR2 from the germline V gene are SNHLY and FYNNEI. The length of the CDR3 is 16 residues. J lost 2 bases, V lost 5 bases, and 8 bases had no gene match. CDR3 amino acids: CASSPGLAGAQETQYF. CDR3 DNA sequence: TGTGCCAGCAGTCCAGGGCTAGCGGGAGCTCAAGAGACCCAGTACTTC.

V and J are TRBV28 and TRBJ1-5; D uncertain. The germline V and J ends were trimmed by 4 bases and 4 bases, with 8 bases remaining between them. This CDR3 has 13 amino acids. Germline V gene sequence: CDR1 MDHEN, CDR2 SYDVKM. The CDR3 protein is CASSSLTNQPQHF. The CDR3 DNA is TGTGCCAGCAGTTCCCTGACAAATCAGCCCCAGCATTTT.

The rearrangement links TRBV9 to TRBJ2-7; TRBD2 might be the D (6 bases). The CDR3 consists of 13 residues. Per germline, CDR1 SGDLS and CDR2 YYNGEE. The V end was cut by 1 base, the J end by 7 bases, with 12 bases between. The CDR3 protein is CASSVSNRGEQYF. The DNA of the CDR3 is TGTGCCAGCAGCGTAAGTAACCGGGGGGAGCAGTACTTC.

The rearrangement joins TRBV28 to TRBJ2-3; D gene uncertain. The germline CDR1 and CDR2 sequences are MDHEN and SYDVKM. V gave up 2 bases and J gave up 5 bases, with 8 bases separating them. This CDR3 region has 13 residues. This CDR3 reads CASSLIPRDTQYF. The CDR3 DNA sequence: TGTGCCAGCAGTTTAATCCCCCGAGATACGCAGTATTTT.

The V and J genes are TRBV6-5 and TRBJ1-1, with D maybe TRBD1 (5 bases). Per germline, CDR1 MNHEY and CDR2 SVGAGI. V was clipped by 0 bases and J by 6 bases, with 14 bases between them. The CDR3 runs to 15 residues. CDR3 amino acids: CASSYSAAGGAEAFF. CDR3 coding DNA: TGTGCCAGCAGTTACTCGGCCGCTGGGGGGGCTGAAGCTTTCTTT.

The V gene is TRBV28, the J gene TRBJ1-3; 7 bases map to TRBD1. The length of the CDR3 is 14 residues. Trimming cost V 6 bases and J 0 bases; bases outside gene matches: 2. CDR1 MDHEN and CDR2 SYDVKM come from the germline V gene. The CDR3 DNA follows: TGTGCCAGCAGCCAGGGGGGCTCTGGAAACACCATATATTTT. Amino acid sequence: CASSQGGSGNTIYF.

The genes are TRBV7-2 and TRBJ2-3; 9 bases are a match to TRBD2. Germline assignment: CDR1 SGHTA and CDR2 FQGNSA. This CDR3 is built from 17 residues. Germline trimming cut 5 bases from V and 3 bases from J; bases unmatched to any gene: 12. This CDR3 is CASSPGLGGRGTDTQYF. As DNA, the CDR3 is TGTGCCAGCAGCCCCGGTCTTGGCGGGAGGGGAACAGATACGCAGTATTTT.

The chain recombines TRBV18 with TRBJ1-1; 7 positions agree with TRBD1. J gave up 0 bases and V 3 bases, and 7 bases lay outside the gene matches. The CDR3 covers 16 residues. The germline CDR1 and CDR2 sequences are KGHSH and LQKENI. CDR3 in amino acids: CASSPDRALMNTEAFF. DNA of the CDR3: TGTGCCAGCTCACCCGACAGGGCCCTCATGAACACTGAAGCTTTCTTT.

The chain's CDR3 is CASTLLTGSTEAFF. CDR3 sequence (DNA): TGTGCCAGTACCCTTTTGACAGGATCCACTGAAGCTTTCTTT. The chain has TRBV19 and TRBJ1-1, with a weak D call TRBD1 (6 bases). Trimming stripped 7 bases from V and 4 bases from J, with 16 bases between. In germline, CDR1 is LNHDA, CDR2 SQIVND (reference sequence). The length of the CDR3 is 14 residues. Based on the CDR3 plus reference TRBV19 and TRBJ1-1, the full variable domain is DGGITQSPKYLFRKEGQNVTLSCEQNLNHDAMYWYRQDPGQGLRLIYYSQIVNDFQKGDIAEGYSVSREKKESFPLTVTSAQKNPTAFYLCASTLLTGSTEAFFGQGTRLTVV.

The chain has TRBV15 and TRBJ2-2; possible D gene TRBD1, 5 bases. The CDR3 runs to 16 residues. Germline CDR1 reads LNHNV; CDR2 reads YYDKDF (reference sequence). The V end was cut by 6 bases, the J end by 2 bases, with 16 bases between. CDR3 nucleotides: TGTGCCACCAGAGATAGGCAGGGCCTTAACACCGGGGAGCTGTTTTTT. Its translation: CATRDRQGLNTGELFF.

The chain is built from TRBV9 and TRBJ2-3, with 7 bases fitting TRBD2. Germline CDR1 reads SGDLS; CDR2 reads YYNGEE. The CDR3 length is 14 residues. The ends lost 3 bases at V and 5 bases at J; junction bases unmatched: 6. CDR3 residues: CASSARERVDTQYF. The CDR3 bases are TGTGCCAGCAGCGCGCGGGAGCGCGTAGATACGCAGTATTTT.

This clone appeared a few times. The chain carries TRBV7-2 and TRBJ2-3; tentatively, D is TRBD1 (5 bases). Germline V gives CDR1 SGHTA, CDR2 FQGNSA. CDR3 length equals 16 residues. The V end was cut by 5 bases, the J end by 6 bases, with 21 bases between. The CDR3 DNA is TGTGCCAGCAGCCGCCCCCTGGGGCAGCAGGCGGATACGCAGTATTTT. Translating gives CASSRPLGQQADTQYF.

This chain connects TRBV15 to TRBJ2-7; D perhaps matches TRBD1 (5 bases). V lost 2 bases and J 10 bases, leaving 21 bases between the germline ends. The CDR3 extends over 15 amino acids. Germline CDR1 and CDR2: LNHNV and YYDKDF (reference sequence). CDR3 in amino acids: CATSRSPSRQFAQYF. CDR3 coding DNA: TGTGCCACCAGCAGATCCCCCTCCCGACAGTTCGCCCAGTACTTC.

The chain combines TRBV5-4 with TRBJ2-7; D is possibly TRBD1 (7 bases). The CDR3 runs to 15 residues. Germline loops: CDR1 SGHNT, CDR2 YYREEE (reference sequence). V was clipped by 4 bases and J by 4 bases, with 18 bases between them. CDR3 sequence (DNA): TGTGCCAGCAGCCCGCAATCGACAGGGAGGTACGAGCAGTACTTC. Protein product: CASSPQSTGRYEQYF.

The V and J genes are TRBV5-1 and TRBJ1-2; 7 bases align to TRBD1. Germline loops: CDR1 SGHRS, CDR2 YFSETQ. Trimming removed 3 bases from V and 2 bases from J; junction bases left unmatched: 1. The CDR3 is made up of 13 amino acids. CDR3 nucleotides: TGCGCCAGCAGCTCGACAGGGAACTATGGCTACACCTTC. Translated, it gives CASSSTGNYGYTF. The full variable domain, completed using reference TRBV5-1 and TRBJ1-2, is KAGVTQTPRYLIKTRGQQVTLSCSPISGHRSVSWYQQTPGQGLQFLFEYFSETQRNKGNFPGRFSGRQFSNSRSEMNVSTLELGDSALYLCASSSTGNYGYTFGSGTRLTVV.

The rearrangement joins TRBV29-1 to TRBJ2-7; D gene ambiguous. Trimming cost V 1 base and J 3 bases, with 7 bases left between them. CDR1 is SQVTM and CDR2 is ANQGSEA in the germline V gene. The CDR3 contains 12 residues. Here the CDR3 reads CSVEGGGYEQYF. The DNA for the CDR3 is TGCAGCGTTGAAGGCGGCGGCTACGAGCAGTACTTC.

On this clone itself: Different DNA sequences within this sample yield the same CDR3. V usage is TRBV18 and J usage is TRBJ2-7; D may be TRBD1 (6 bases). Germline-derived CDR1 and CDR2 are KGHSH and LQKENI. V was pared by 6 bases and J by 2 bases, with 11 bases between. The length of the CDR3 is 13 residues. The CDR3 here is CASSRGQTYEQYF. DNA for the CDR3: TGTGCCAGCTCCCGCGGACAGACCTACGAGCAGTACTTC. Full variable domain (missing parts from reference TRBV18 and TRBJ2-7): NAGVMQNPRHLVRRRGQEARLRCSPMKGHSHVYWYRQLPEEGLKFMVYLQKENIIDESGMPKERFSAEFPKEGPSILRIQQVVRGDSAAYFCASSRGQTYEQYFGPGTRLTVT.

This clone was detected ten times or more. The chain carries TRBV7-8 and TRBJ2-1; D may be TRBD1 (6 bases). The CDR3 is 13 residues long. CDR1 is SGHVS, CDR2 FQNEAQ, per germline. Between the trimmed V and J ends, which lost 1 base and 7 bases, there was a span of 8 bases. CDR3 sequence: CASSLGGRNEQFF. The CDR3 bases are TGTGCCAGCAGCTTAGGGGGGCGGAATGAGCAGTTCTTC.

This rearrangement joins TRBV9 to TRBJ1-2, with D perhaps matching TRBD1 (5 bases). The CDR3 extends over 13 amino acids. V gave up 4 bases and J gave up 2 bases, with 9 bases separating them. Germline CDR1 SGDLS, CDR2 YYNGEE. The CDR3 DNA follows: TGTGCCAGCAGCCCGACAGCGAACTATGGCTACACCTTC. This encodes CASSPTANYGYTF.

The V call is TRBV5-1, the J call TRBJ2-7; TRBD2 aligns across 9 bases. The CDR3 consists of 16 residues. Germline lookup yields CDR1 SGHRS and CDR2 YFSETQ. V lost 3 bases, J lost 4 bases, and 11 bases stayed unmatched. This CDR3 reads CASSWTKAGGDYEQYF. DNA of the CDR3: TGCGCCAGCAGCTGGACTAAAGCGGGAGGAGATTACGAGCAGTACTTC.